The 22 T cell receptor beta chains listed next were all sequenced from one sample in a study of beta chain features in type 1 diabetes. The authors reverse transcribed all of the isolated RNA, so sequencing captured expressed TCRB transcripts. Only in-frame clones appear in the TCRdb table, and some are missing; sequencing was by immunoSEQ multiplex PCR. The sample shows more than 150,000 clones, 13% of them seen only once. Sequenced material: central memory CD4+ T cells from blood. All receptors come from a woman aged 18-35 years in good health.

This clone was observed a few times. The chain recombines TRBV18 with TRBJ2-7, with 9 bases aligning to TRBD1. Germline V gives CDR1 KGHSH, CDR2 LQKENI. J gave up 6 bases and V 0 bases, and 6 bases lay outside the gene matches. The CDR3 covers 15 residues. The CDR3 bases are TGTGCCAGCTCACCACCCGGGACAGGGACAGGCGAGCAGTACTTC. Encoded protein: CASSPPGTGTGEQYF.

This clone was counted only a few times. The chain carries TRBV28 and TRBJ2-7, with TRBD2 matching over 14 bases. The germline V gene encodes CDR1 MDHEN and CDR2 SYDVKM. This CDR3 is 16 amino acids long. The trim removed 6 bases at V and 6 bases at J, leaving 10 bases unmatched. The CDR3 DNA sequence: TGTGCCAGCAGCACACTGGGACTAGCGGGAGTCAGCGAGCAGTACTTC. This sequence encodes CASSTLGLAGVSEQYF.

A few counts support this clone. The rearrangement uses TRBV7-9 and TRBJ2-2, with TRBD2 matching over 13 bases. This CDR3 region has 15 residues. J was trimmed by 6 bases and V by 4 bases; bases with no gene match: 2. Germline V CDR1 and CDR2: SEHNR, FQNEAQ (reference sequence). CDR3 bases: TGTGCCAGCAGCTCCGGACTAGCGGGAGCCGGGGAGCTGTTTTTT. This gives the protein CASSSGLAGAGELFF.

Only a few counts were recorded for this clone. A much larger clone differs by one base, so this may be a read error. CDR3 in amino acids: CASSRTGEGYGYTF. CDR3 bases: TGTGCCAGCAGTCGGACAGGGGAGGGCTATGGCTACACCTTC. The V and J genes are TRBV6-5 and TRBJ1-2, with TRBD1 matching over 9 bases. Trimming at V came to 5 bases and at J to 4 bases, leaving 5 bases not matched to a gene. The CDR3 extends over 14 amino acids. CDR1 is MNHEY, CDR2 SVGAGI, per germline.

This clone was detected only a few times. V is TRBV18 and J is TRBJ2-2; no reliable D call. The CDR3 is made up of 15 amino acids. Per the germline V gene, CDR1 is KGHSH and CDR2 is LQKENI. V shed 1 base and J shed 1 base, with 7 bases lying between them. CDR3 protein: CASSPRARNTGELFF. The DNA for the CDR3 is TGTGCCAGCTCACCACGGGCCAGGAACACCGGGGAGCTGTTTTTT.

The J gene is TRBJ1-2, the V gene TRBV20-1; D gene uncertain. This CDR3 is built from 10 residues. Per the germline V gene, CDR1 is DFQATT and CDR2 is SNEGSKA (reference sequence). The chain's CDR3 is CSAPNYGYTF. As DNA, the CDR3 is TGCAGCGCTCCAAACTATGGCTACACCTTC.

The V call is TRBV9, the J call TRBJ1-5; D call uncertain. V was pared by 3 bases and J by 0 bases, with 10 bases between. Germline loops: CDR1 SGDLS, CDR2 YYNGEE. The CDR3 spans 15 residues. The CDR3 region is CASSADYYSNQPQHF. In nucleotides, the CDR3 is TGTGCCAGCAGCGCGGATTACTATAGCAATCAGCCCCAGCATTTT.

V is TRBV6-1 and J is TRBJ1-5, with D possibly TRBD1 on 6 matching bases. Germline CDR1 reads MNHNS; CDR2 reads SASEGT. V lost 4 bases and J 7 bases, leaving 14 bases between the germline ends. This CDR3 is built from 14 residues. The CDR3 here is CASSGGIQGQPQHF. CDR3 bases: TGTGCCAGCAGTGGGGGGATACAGGGCCAGCCCCAGCATTTT.

This CDR3 is CASSQKGGLYSNQPQHF. CDR3 sequence (DNA): TGCGCCAGCAGTCAAAAGGGAGGGCTCTATAGCAATCAGCCCCAGCATTTT. The chain carries TRBV23-1 and TRBJ1-5; no reliable D call. TRBV23-1 is filed as an ORF, its function uncertain. This CDR3 is 17 amino acids long. V was shortened by 2 bases and J by 0 bases, with 14 bases between the two germline ends.

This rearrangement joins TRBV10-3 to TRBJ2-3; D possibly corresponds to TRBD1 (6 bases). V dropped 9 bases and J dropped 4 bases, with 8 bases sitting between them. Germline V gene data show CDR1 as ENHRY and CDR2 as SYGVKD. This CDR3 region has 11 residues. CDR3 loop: CAIGGSDTQYF. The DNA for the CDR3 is TGTGCCATAGGGGGTTCAGATACGCAGTATTTT.

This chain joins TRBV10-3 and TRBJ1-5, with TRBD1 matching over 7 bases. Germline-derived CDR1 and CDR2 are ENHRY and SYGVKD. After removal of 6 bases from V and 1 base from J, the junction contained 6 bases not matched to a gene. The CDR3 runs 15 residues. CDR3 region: CAISRQGTSNQPQHF. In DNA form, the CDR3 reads TGTGCCATCAGCCGACAGGGCACGAGCAATCAGCCCCAGCATTTT.

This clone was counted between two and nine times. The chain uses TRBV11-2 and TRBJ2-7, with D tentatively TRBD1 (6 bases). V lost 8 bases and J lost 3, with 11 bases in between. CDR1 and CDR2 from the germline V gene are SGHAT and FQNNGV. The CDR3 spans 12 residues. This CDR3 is CASVKQGYEQYF. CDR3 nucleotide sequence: TGTGCCAGCGTCAAACAGGGCTACGAGCAGTACTTC.

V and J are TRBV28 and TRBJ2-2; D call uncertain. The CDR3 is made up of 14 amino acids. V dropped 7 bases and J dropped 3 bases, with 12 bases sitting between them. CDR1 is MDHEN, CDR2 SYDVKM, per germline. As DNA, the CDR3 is TGTGCCAGCACCCCGTCGGGTTACACCGGGGAGCTGTTTTTT. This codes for CASTPSGYTGELFF.

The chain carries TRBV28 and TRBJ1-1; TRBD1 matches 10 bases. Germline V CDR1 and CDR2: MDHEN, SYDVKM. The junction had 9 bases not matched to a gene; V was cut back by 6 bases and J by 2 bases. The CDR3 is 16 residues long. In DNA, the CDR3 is TGTGCCAGCAGCCGACAGGGGGCGAGTAGCAACACTGAAGCTTTCTTT. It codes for CASSRQGASSNTEAFF.

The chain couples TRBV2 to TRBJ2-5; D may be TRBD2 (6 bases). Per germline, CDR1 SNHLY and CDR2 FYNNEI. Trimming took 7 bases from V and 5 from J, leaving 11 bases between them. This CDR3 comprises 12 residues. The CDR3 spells CASIPSVETQYF. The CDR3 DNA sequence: TGTGCCAGCATCCCTAGCGTGGAGACCCAGTACTTC.

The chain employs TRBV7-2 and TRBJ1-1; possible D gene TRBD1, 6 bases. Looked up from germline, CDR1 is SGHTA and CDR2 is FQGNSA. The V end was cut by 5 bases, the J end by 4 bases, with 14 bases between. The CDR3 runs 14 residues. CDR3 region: CASSPRQAITEAFF. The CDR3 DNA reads TGTGCCAGCAGCCCCCGACAGGCTATCACTGAAGCTTTCTTT.

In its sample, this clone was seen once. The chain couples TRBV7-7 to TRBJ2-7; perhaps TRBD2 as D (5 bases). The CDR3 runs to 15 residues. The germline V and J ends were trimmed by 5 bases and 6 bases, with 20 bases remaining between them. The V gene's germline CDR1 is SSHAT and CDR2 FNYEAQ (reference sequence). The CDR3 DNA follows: TGTGCCAGCAGCCCAACGTTGGGTAGCGCGGTCGAGCAGTACTTC. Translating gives CASSPTLGSAVEQYF. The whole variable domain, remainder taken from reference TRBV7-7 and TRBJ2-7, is GAGVSQSPRYKVTKRGQDVTLRCDPISSHATLYWYQQALGQGPEFLTYFNYEAQPDKSGLPSDRFSAERPEGSISTLTIQRTEQRDSAMYRCASSPTLGSAVEQYFGPGTRLTVT.

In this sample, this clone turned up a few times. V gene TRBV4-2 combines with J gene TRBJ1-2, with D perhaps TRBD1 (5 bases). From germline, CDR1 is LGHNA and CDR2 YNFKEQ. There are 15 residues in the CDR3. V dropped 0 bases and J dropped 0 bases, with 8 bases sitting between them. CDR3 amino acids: CASSQDWGANYGYTF. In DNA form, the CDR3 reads TGTGCCAGCAGCCAAGATTGGGGGGCTAACTATGGCTACACCTTC.

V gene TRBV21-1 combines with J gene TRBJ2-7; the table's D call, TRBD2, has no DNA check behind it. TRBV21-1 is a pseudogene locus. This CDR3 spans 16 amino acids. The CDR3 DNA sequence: TGTGCCAGCAGCAAAGAGGGGGGGCGAGTGGAAGGCGAGCAGTACTTC. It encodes CASSKEGGRVEGEQYF.

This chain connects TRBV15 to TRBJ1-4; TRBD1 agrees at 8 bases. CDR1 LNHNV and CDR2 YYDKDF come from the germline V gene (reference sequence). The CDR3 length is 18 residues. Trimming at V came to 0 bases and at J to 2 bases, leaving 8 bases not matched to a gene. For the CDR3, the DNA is TGTGCCACCAGCAGAGATTACAGGGGGGGGACGACTAATGAAAAACTGTTTTTT. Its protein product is CATSRDYRGGTTNEKLFF.

The DNA of the CDR3 is TGCGCCAGCAGCGGGACTAGCGGGAGCACAGATACGCAGTATTTT. Translated, it gives CASSGTSGSTDTQYF. The chain recombines TRBV4-3 with TRBJ2-3; 12 bases map to TRBD2. CDR3 size: 15 residues. V lost 5 bases and J lost 0; bases outside the gene matches: 0. Germline V gene lookup returns CDR1 LGHNA and CDR2 YSLEER.

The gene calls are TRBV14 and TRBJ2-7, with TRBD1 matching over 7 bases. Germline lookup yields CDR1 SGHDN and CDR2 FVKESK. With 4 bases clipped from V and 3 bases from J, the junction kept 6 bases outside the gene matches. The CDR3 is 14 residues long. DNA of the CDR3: TGTGCCAGCAGCCCGGACAGGCCGTACTACGAGCAGTACTTC. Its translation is CASSPDRPYYEQYF.